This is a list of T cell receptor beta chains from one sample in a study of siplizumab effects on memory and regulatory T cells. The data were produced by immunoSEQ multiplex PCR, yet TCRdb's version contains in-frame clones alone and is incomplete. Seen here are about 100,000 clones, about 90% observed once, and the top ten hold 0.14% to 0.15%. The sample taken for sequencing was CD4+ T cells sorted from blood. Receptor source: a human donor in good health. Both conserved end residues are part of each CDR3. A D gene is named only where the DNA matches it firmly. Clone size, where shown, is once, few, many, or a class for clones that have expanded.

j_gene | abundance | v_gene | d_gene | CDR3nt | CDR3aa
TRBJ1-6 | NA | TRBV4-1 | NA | TGCGCCAGCAGCGGAGGGAGCTCCTATAATTCACCCCTCCACTTT | CASSGGSSYNSPLHF
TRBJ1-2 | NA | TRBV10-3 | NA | TGTGCCATCAGTGGAGGCACCAACTATGGCTACACCTTC | CAISGGTNYGYTF
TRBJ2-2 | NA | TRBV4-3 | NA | TGCGCCAGCAGCCAAGGCAGGGCCCGCATGGAGCTGTTTTTT | CASSQGRARMELFF
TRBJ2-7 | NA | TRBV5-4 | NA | TGTGCCAGCAGCTTGGAATACGAGCAGTACTTC | CASSLEYEQYF
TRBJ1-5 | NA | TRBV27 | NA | TGTGCCAGCAGTTTATCGCCGGGGATCGGTCAGCCCCAGCATTTT | CASSLSPGIGQPQHF
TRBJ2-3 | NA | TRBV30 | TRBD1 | TGTGCCTGGAGTGGGGGACAGGGGGCATCAGATACGCAGTATTTT | CAWSGGQGASDTQYF
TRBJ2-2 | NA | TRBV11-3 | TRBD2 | TGTGCCAGCAGCTTACCGGGGGGGCGAGACACCGGGGAGCTGTTTTTT | CASSLPGGRDTGELFF
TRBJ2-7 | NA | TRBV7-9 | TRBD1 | TGTGCCAGCAGCTTAGGTGGGACAGGGTACTACGAGCAGTACTTC | CASSLGGTGYYEQYF
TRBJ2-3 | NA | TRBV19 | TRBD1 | TGTGCCAGTAGCCGGGACAGAGCCACAGATACGCAGTATTTT | CASSRDRATDTQYF
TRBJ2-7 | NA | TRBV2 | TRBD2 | TGTGCCAGCGGGGGACTAGCGGGCTTATACGAGCAGTACTTC | CASGGLAGLYEQYF
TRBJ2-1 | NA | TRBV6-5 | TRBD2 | TGTGCCAGCAGTTACTGCGGGGGGGCCTTAGATGAGCAGTTCTTC | CASSYCGGALDEQFF
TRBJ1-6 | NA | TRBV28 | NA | TGTGCCAGCATGCGGGTTCAATCACCCCTCCACTTT | CASMRVQSPLHF
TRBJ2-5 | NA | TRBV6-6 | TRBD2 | TGTGCCAGCAAGGGACTAGCGGGGAGGCAAGAGACCCAGTACTTC | CASKGLAGRQETQYF
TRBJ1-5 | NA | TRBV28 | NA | TGTGCCAGCAAGGCAAGCAATCAGCCCCAGCATTTT | CASKASNQPQHF
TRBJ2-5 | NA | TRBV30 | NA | TGTGCCTGGAGTCCGATTGACGGGAGAGAGACCCAGTACTTC | CAWSPIDGRETQYF
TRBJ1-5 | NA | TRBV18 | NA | TGTGCCAGCTCACCATCAGGACCCAGCAATCAGCCCCAGCATTTT | CASSPSGPSNQPQHF
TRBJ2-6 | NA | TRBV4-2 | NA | TGTGCCAGCAGCCAAGATGGCGGGGGGGCCAACGTCCTGACTTTC | CASSQDGGGANVLTF
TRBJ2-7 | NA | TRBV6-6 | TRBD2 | TGTGCCAGCAGAAAAACCCTTAGCGGGGGATACGAGCAGTACTTC | CASRKTLSGGYEQYF
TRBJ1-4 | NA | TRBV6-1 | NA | TGTGCCAGCAGCCACAGTGCAACTAATGAAAAACTGTTTTTT | CASSHSATNEKLFF
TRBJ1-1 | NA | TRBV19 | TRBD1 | TGTGCCAGTAGTGAGACCGGGACAGGGATGAACACTGAAGCTTTCTTT | CASSETGTGMNTEAFF
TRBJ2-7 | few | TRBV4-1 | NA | TGCGCCAGCAGCCGAGACAGAACCTACGAGCAGTACTTC | CASSRDRTYEQYF
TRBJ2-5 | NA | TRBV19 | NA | TGTGCCAGTAGTCAACCGGGACAAGAGACCCAGTACTTC | CASSQPGQETQYF
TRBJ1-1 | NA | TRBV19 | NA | TGTGCCAGTAGTATCCGGGGCCAAAACACTGAAGCTTTCTTT | CASSIRGQNTEAFF
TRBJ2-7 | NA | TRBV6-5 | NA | TGTGCCAGCAGTTACGGTGGGCAGAAGGCCTACGAGCAGTACTTC | CASSYGGQKAYEQYF
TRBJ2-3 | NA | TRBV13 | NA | TGTGCCAGCAGATCGGGGGGCCAAGCAGATACGCAGTATTTT | CASRSGGQADTQYF
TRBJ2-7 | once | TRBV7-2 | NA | TGTGCCAGCAGCCCTTGGCAGGGAAGCGAGCAGTACTTC | CASSPWQGSEQYF
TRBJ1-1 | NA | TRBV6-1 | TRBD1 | TGTGCCAGCAGCCCGGGACAGGGTGAAGCTTTCTTT | CASSPGQGEAFF
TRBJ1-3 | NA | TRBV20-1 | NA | TGCAGTGCTAGTGCGGGAAACACCATATATTTT | CSASAGNTIYF
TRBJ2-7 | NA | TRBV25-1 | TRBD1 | TGTGCCAGCAGAGAGACAGGGGTTCGGTACGAGCAGTACTTC | CASRETGVRYEQYF
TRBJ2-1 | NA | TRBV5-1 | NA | TGCGCCAGCAGCTTTCTGTTATCCTACAATGAGCAGTTCTTC | CASSFLLSYNEQFF
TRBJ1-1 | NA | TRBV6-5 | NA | TGTGCCAGCAGTTACACCGGGACAAAATTGAACACTGAAGCTTTCTTT | CASSYTGTKLNTEAFF
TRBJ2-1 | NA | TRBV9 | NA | TGTGCCAGCAGAGACCCGACAGCCTCCTACAATGAGCAGTTCTTC | CASRDPTASYNEQFF
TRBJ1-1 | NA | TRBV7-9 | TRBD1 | TGTGCCAGCAGCCCCGGACAGGGGGCGGGTAGCACTGAAGCTTTCTTT | CASSPGQGAGSTEAFF
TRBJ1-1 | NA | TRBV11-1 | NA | TGTGCCAGCAGCTTTGGGGAGAACACTGAAGCTTTCTTT | CASSFGENTEAFF
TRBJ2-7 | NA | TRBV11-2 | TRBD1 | TGTGCCAGCAGCTCCAGGGGGCGCGGGTCCTACGAGCAGTACTTC | CASSSRGRGSYEQYF
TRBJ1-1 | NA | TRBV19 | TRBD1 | TGTGCCAGCCCGGGACAGGGGGCCGGGAACACTGAAGCTTTCTTT | CASPGQGAGNTEAFF